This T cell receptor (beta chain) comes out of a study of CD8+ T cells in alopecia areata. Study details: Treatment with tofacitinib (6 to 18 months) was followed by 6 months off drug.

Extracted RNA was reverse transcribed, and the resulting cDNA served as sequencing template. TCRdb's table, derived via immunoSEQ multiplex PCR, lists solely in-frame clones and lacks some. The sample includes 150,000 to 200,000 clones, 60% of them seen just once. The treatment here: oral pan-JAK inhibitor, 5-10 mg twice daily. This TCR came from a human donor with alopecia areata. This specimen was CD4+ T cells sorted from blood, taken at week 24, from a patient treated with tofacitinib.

Here the CDR3 reads CASKRGRNTEAFF. Written as DNA, the CDR3 is TGTGCCAGCAAGAGGGGGAGGAACACTGAAGCTTTCTTT. The chain links TRBV6-5 to TRBJ1-1, with TRBD1 as a possible D gene (6 bases). This CDR3 is built from 13 residues. Germline-derived CDR1 and CDR2 are MNHEY and SVGAGI. The germline V and J ends were trimmed by 7 bases and 1 base, with 10 bases remaining between them.